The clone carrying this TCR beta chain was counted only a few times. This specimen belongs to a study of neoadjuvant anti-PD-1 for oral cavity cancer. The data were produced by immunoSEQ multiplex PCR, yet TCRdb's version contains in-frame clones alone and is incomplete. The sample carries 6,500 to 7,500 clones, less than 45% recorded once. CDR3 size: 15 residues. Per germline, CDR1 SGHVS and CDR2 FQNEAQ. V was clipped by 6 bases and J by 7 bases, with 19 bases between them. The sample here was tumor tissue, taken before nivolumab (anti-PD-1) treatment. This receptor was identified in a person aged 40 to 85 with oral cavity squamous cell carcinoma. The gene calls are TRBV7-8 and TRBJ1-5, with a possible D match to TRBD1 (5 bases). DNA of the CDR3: TGTGCCAGCAGGGATGGGGCAGAAGTCGGGCAGCCCCAGCATTTT. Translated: CASRDGAEVGQPQHF.